The 3 T cell receptor beta chains below come from one sample, sequenced in a study of T cell responses to AZD1222 COVID-19 vaccine (dated by TCRdb to the early 2020s). According to the study, the label for this sample's time point signals: about 28 days (+/-7) after the second vaccine dose. Receptors were amplified or captured by the immunoSEQ multiplex PCR assay. TCRdb took this table from immuneACCESS and kept in-frame rearrangements with V and J called. Such tables lack part of the clones; where checked against another copy, unresolved V genes explain under half of the gap, and the rest is unexplained. The sample table shows more than 15,000 clones, and under 90% are seen once. The leading ten clones occupy 8.7% of the sample. This specimen was peripheral blood, taken 28 days after the second AZD1222 dose. All receptors come from an adult who received the AZD1222 COVID-19 vaccine.

The J gene is TRBJ2-3, the V gene TRBV7-2; no firm D call. V was cut by 5 bases and J by 2 bases, with 11 bases left in between. The CDR3 extends over 14 amino acids. Per the germline V gene, CDR1 is SGHTA and CDR2 is FQGNSA. The CDR3 here is CASSPAAVTDTQYF. The CDR3 DNA sequence: TGTGCCAGCAGCCCGGCGGCGGTCACAGATACGCAGTATTTT.

This sequence joins TRBV28 and TRBJ1-1; tentatively, D is TRBD1 (6 bases). Trimming left V 6 bases short and J 1 base short, with 12 bases between. Germline assignment: CDR1 MDHEN and CDR2 SYDVKM. The CDR3 is 14 residues long. The CDR3 DNA sequence: TGTGCCAGCAGAGTGGACAGACGGAACACTGAAGCTTTCTTT. This codes for CASRVDRRNTEAFF.

The chain uses TRBV4-2 and TRBJ2-1, with TRBD2 matching 11 bases. The CDR3 contains 16 residues. The V gene end was trimmed by 1 base and the J gene end by 8 bases; junction bases not matched to a gene: 7. In germline, CDR1 is LGHNA, CDR2 YNFKEQ. The CDR3 spells CASSQAPLAGAHEQFF. In DNA form, the CDR3 reads TGTGCCAGCAGCCAAGCCCCACTAGCGGGGGCCCATGAGCAGTTCTTC.